The source of this T cell receptor beta chain is a study of somatic mutations in cytotoxic T cells in rheumatoid arthritis. Per the germline V gene, CDR1 is SGHNT and CDR2 is YYREEE (reference sequence). The CDR3 totals 16 residues. After removal of 0 bases from V and 6 bases from J, the junction contained 8 bases not matched to a gene. There are a few counts of this clone. Its target is unknown. Study-wide results and limits: For CD8+ T-cell clonality, rheumatoid arthritis patients and age-matched healthy controls did not differ significantly.

Clones were sequenced by immunoSEQ multiplex PCR, and TCRdb holds only the in-frame ones, with some missing. The sample lists some 11,000 clones; roughly four fifths were seen once. The specimen was CD8+ T cells sorted from blood. The receptor was isolated from a woman aged 55 to 70 with rheumatoid arthritis. This sequence joins TRBV5-4 and TRBJ2-1, with TRBD1 identical over 8 bases. The CDR3 spells CASSLADRGHGNEQFF. The CDR3 region has the DNA TGTGCCAGCAGCTTGGCCGACAGGGGCCATGGCAATGAGCAGTTCTTC.